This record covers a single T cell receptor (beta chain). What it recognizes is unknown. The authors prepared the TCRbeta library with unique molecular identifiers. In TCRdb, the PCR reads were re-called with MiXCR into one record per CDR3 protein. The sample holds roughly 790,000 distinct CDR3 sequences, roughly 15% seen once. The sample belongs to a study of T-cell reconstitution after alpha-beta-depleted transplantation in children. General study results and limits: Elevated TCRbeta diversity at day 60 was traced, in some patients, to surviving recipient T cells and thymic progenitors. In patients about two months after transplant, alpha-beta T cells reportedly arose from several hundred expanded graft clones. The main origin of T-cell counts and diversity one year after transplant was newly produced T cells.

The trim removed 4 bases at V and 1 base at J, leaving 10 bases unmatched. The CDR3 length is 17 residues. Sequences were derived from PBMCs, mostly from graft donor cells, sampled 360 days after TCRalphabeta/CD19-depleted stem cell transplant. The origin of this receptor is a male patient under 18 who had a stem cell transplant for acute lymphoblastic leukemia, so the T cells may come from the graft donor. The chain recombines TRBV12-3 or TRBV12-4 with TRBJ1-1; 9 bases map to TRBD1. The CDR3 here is CASSYSGQGIANTEAFF. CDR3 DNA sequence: TGTGCCAGCAGTTACTCGGGACAGGGAATCGCGAACACTGAAGCTTTCTTT.